This paragraph reports one TCR beta chain. This clone was observed at least ten times. There is no known antigen for this receptor. Nothing much larger sits one base from this clone, and base qualities are not available. The CDR3 runs 12 residues from the cysteine to the phenylalanine. Only the CDR3 portion is preserved as DNA: 36 bases, with reading frame beginning at the first base. Via the germline V gene, CDR1 is KGHSH and CDR2 LQKENI. The germline ends are 7 bases apart after V is trimmed by 5 bases and J by 2 bases. To prepare the library, PCR was applied. The sample was run on an Illumina HiSeq 4000. High-throughput sequencing was used to profile the TCR beta-chain CDR3 region of every patient. The source study handled its data this way. A classifier to discriminate distant-metastatic papillary thyroid cancer patients was built from CDR3 differences across clinicopathological groups. The Shannon index was used to assess repertoire diversity, and the Morisita-Horn index was used to assess tumor-blood repertoire similarity. TCRdb reran the public reads through fastp at Q25 and MiXCR, keeping productive beta chains. The V and J calls follow TCRdb's processing rather than the paper's. The sample table holds about 15,000 clones, of which roughly a quarter were seen once. The ten largest make up roughly 8% of the sample.

The sample comes from a study of metastatic and nonmetastatic thyroid tumors (dated by TCRdb to 2020 to 2021). Background on the whole study: The researchers compared repertoires between peripheral blood samples and tumor or nodule tissue samples from patients with malignant or benign thyroid disease. The study at large found these results: TCR beta diversity was reported as significantly higher in malignant tumors than in benign nodules, in both blood and tumor samples.

Before undergoing thyroid surgery, none of the patients had been given any kind of treatment. The study retrospectively analysed patient clinical samples collected from about 2012 to 2019 using T-cell receptor beta sequencing. Sample: tumor tissue. The TCR originated in a female donor with papillary thyroid cancer or a benign thyroid nodule (not recorded which). Some clones in this sample may be carry-over from other donors' samples. Recombination linked TRBV18 to TRBJ2-7; the D gene remains uncertain. The DNA is as follows: TGTGCCAGCTCAGCTCTGACCTACGAGCAGTACTTC. Translated, this gives CASSALTYEQYF.